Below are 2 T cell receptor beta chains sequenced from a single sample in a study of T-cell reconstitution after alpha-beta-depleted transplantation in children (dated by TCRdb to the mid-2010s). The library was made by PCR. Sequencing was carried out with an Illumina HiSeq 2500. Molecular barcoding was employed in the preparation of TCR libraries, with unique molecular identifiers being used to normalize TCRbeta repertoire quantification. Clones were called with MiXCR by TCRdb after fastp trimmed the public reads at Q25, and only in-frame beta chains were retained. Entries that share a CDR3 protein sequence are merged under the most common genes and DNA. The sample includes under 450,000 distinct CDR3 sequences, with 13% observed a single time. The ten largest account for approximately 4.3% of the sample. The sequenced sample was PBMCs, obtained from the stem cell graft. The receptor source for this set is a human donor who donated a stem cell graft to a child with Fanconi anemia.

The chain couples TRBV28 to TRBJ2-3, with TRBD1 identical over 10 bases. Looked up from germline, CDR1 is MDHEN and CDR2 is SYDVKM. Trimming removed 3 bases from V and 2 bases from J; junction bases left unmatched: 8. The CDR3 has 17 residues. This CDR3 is CASSLTGGTGDTDTQYF. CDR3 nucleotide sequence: TGTGCCAGCAGTTTGACAGGGGGGACAGGGGACACAGATACGCAGTATTTT.

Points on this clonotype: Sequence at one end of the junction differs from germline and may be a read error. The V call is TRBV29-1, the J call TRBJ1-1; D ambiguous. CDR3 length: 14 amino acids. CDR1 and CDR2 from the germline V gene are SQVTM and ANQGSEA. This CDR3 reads CSVEGRQMNSEAFF. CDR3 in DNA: TGCAGCGTTGAAGGCAGACAAATGAACTCTGAAGCTTTCTTT.